The clone carrying this T cell receptor beta chain has a handful of counts. Antigen unknown. The data were taken from a study of Ad26.COV2.S vaccination and SARS-CoV-2 variants. Study information: The donor belonged to the COV1001 Ad26.COV2.S trial arm. In the study, Ad26.COV2.S was injected intramuscularly once, or twice 56 days apart.

Assay used: immunoSEQ multiplex PCR; TCRdb lists only in-frame clones, some missing. The data contain some 480,000 clones, around nine tenths of them seen just once; the ten biggest clones take up roughly 12%. Treatment in this sample: some 20 received Ad26.COV2.S at low or high dose, single or two shots; 5 received placebo; per-sample allocation not given. On day 63 after the first injection, vaccine and placebo recipients gave samples. V was clipped by 7 bases and J by 8 bases, with 8 bases between them. CDR3 size: 11 residues. Germline CDR1 is MGHDK and CDR2 is SYGVNS. Overall study results and limits: Vaccine and placebo groups showed comparable non-spike TCR breadth.

This rearrangement joins TRBV25-1 to TRBJ2-2; D is undetermined. The sequences come from peripheral blood, collected in a trial of Ad26.COV2.S vaccine versus placebo. This receptor was taken from a person aged 18-60 years who received the Ad26.COV2.S COVID-19 vaccine or a placebo. The CDR3 reads CASTTSGELFF. The CDR3, as DNA: TGTGCCAGCACCACATCGGGGGAGCTGTTTTTT.